Each of the 18 T cell receptor beta chains below was sequenced from the same sample in a study of cytomegalovirus exposure and HLA in healthy donors listed by TCRdb under 2017. The library was produced with the immunoSEQ multiplex PCR assay. For the multiplex PCR, a mixture combining 60 forward primers for TCR Vbeta segments and 13 reverse primers for TCR Jbeta segments was used. Sourced from immuneACCESS, this table was stored by TCRdb with only in-frame sequences that have V and J called. A share of the clones is absent; for the studies checked, an unresolved V gene accounts for under half, and the remainder has no known explanation. This sample has approximately 150,000 clones in its table, and roughly 80% of those were observed once. About 11% of the sample lies in the top ten. The sequenced sample was PBMCs. Receptors originate from a man younger than 35 in good health and CMV-seropositive.

The rearrangement links TRBV20-1 to TRBJ2-1; 7 positions match TRBD2. The trim removed 6 bases at V and 10 bases at J, leaving 6 bases unmatched. Germline V gene data show CDR1 as DFQATT and CDR2 as SNEGSKA (reference sequence). The CDR3 length is 11 residues. CDR3 sequence reads: CSAERRGEQFF. The CDR3, as DNA: TGCAGTGCCGAGAGGCGGGGGGAGCAGTTCTTC.

V and J are TRBV28 and TRBJ1-1, with TRBD1 as a possible D gene (6 bases). Looked up from germline, CDR1 is MDHEN and CDR2 is SYDVKM. The CDR3 spans 13 residues. V dropped 3 bases and J dropped 6 bases, with 11 bases sitting between them. The CDR3: CASSFGGLPEAFF. The CDR3 DNA reads TGTGCCAGCAGTTTTGGGGGCCTGCCTGAAGCTTTCTTT.

The gene calls are TRBV2 and TRBJ1-1; D is ambiguous. V was pared by 6 bases and J by 2 bases, with 10 bases between. The CDR3 runs to 13 residues. Looked up from germline, CDR1 is SNHLY and CDR2 is FYNNEI. CDR3 bases: TGTGCCAGCAGCCCAGTCTCCAACACTGAAGCTTTCTTT. Amino acids: CASSPVSNTEAFF.

The chain joins TRBV6-1 to TRBJ2-7, with D tentatively TRBD1 (6 bases). The CDR3 is 13 amino acids. Deletions cut 8 bases from V and 2 bases from J, with 13 bases between. CDR1 and CDR2 from the germline V gene are MNHNS and SASEGT. The CDR3 loop is CASVGQRPYEQYF. As DNA, the CDR3 is TGTGCCAGCGTCGGACAGAGACCCTACGAGCAGTACTTC.

This chain uses TRBV28 with TRBJ1-3; D is perhaps TRBD1 (6 bases). CDR3 length: 16 amino acids. Trimming took 6 bases from V and 8 from J, leaving 23 bases between them. The germline gives CDR1 MDHEN, CDR2 SYDVKM. CDR3: CASSLGGTSFGYTIYF. CDR3 in DNA: TGTGCCAGCAGCCTAGGGGGAACTTCGTTCGGGTACACCATATATTTT.

V is TRBV29-1 and J is TRBJ2-7, with 7 bases aligning to TRBD1. Trimming at V came to 5 bases and at J to 3 bases, leaving 10 bases not matched to a gene. Per the germline V gene, CDR1 is SQVTM and CDR2 is ANQGSEA. The CDR3 sequence is 14 residues long. The CDR3 DNA is TGCAGCGTTACCCCGGGACAGCGCCGCTACGAGCAGTACTTC. It is translated as CSVTPGQRRYEQYF.

The chain has TRBV29-1 and TRBJ1-1; the match to TRBD1 covers 7 bases. CDR3 length: 13 amino acids. Germline values: CDR1 SQVTM, CDR2 ANQGSEA. Losses at the gene ends were 3 bases for V and 1 base for J; bases not matched to a gene: 2. The CDR3 is CSVDGTANTEAFF. CDR3 bases: TGCAGCGTTGATGGGACAGCGAACACTGAAGCTTTCTTT.

The chain links TRBV6-5 to TRBJ2-5, with no clear D. CDR3 size: 13 residues. Looked up from germline, CDR1 is MNHEY and CDR2 is SVGAGI. Between the trimmed V and J ends, which lost 6 bases and 4 bases, there was a span of 12 bases. This CDR3 reads CASRRIGIETQYF. In DNA, the CDR3 is TGTGCCAGCAGGAGGATAGGCATAGAGACCCAGTACTTC.

The chain is built from TRBV14 and TRBJ2-3; TRBD2 agrees at 8 bases. This CDR3 has 17 residues. Trimming took 1 base from V and 3 from J; bases not matched to a gene: 9. Germline V gene data show CDR1 as SGHDN and CDR2 as FVKESK. The CDR3 nucleotides read TGTGCCAGCAGCCAAGCTCCAGGGACTAGTGTTACAGATACGCAGTATTTT. It yields the protein CASSQAPGTSVTDTQYF.

This clone appeared a few times. The chain carries TRBV5-1 and TRBJ1-5; possibly TRBD1 for D (5 bases). The CDR3 has 15 amino acids. Germline V gene sequence: CDR1 SGHRS, CDR2 YFSETQ. Trimming shortened V by 6 bases and J by 4 bases, and 17 bases separated the two germline ends. The CDR3 protein is CASKASAGANQPQHF. In DNA, the CDR3 is TGCGCCAGCAAGGCGTCCGCTGGGGCAAATCAGCCCCAGCATTTT. Combining the CDR3 with reference TRBV5-1 and TRBJ1-5 gives the whole variable domain KAGVTQTPRYLIKTRGQQVTLSCSPISGHRSVSWYQQTPGQGLQFLFEYFSETQRNKGNFPGRFSGRQFSNSRSEMNVSTLELGDSALYLCASKASAGANQPQHFGDGTRLSIL.

This clone has only a few counts. This CDR3 reads CAGGLAGAYEQYF. DNA for the CDR3: TGTGCCGGTGGACTAGCGGGGGCCTACGAGCAGTACTTC. The genes are TRBV5-3 and TRBJ2-7, with 13 bases identical to TRBD2. TRBV5-3 is labeled an ORF, and its function is uncertain. J gave up 2 bases and V 10 bases, and 3 bases lay outside the gene matches. The CDR3 totals 13 residues.

The genes are TRBV4-2 and TRBJ2-7, with 14 bases that match TRBD2. The CDR3 is 22 amino acids. The ends lost 0 bases at V and 0 bases at J; junction bases unmatched: 16. Germline V gives CDR1 LGHNA, CDR2 YNFKEQ. DNA for the CDR3: TGTGCCAGCAGCCAAGACCGGAATCTGGGGACTAGCGGGAGACGGTTCTCCTACGAGCAGTACTTC. Translation gives CASSQDRNLGTSGRRFSYEQYF.

This sequence joins TRBV5-6 and TRBJ1-1, with D uncertain. Trimming stripped 0 bases from V and 5 bases from J, with 8 bases between. The CDR3 has 13 residues. Per the germline V gene, CDR1 is SGHDT and CDR2 is YYEEEE. The CDR3 DNA follows: TGTGCCAGCAGCTTGGGCCGGGGAACTGAAGCTTTCTTT. Its translation is CASSLGRGTEAFF.

The chain is built from TRBV5-6 and TRBJ2-1; D not certain. The V gene's germline CDR1 is SGHDT and CDR2 YYEEEE. V lost 6 bases and J lost 4, with 14 bases in between. The CDR3 has 14 amino acids. The CDR3 region is CASTPSVLYNEQFF. The CDR3 bases are TGTGCCAGCACCCCCTCGGTCCTGTACAATGAGCAGTTCTTC. Together with reference TRBV5-6 and TRBJ2-1, the CDR3 gives the full variable domain: DAGVTQSPTHLIKTRGQQVTLRCSPKSGHDTVSWYQQALGQGPQFIFQYYEEEERQRGNFPDRFSGHQFPNYSSELNVNALLLGDSALYLCASTPSVLYNEQFFGPGTRLTVL.

The CDR3 loop reads CASSSIRGMVNVLTF. The CDR3 DNA sequence: TGTGCCAGCAGCTCGATCAGGGGAATGGTCAACGTCCTGACTTTC. The rearrangement uses TRBV11-2 and TRBJ2-6, with TRBD1 as a possible D gene (6 bases). The V and J ends lost 4 bases and 9 bases respectively, with 16 bases between them. CDR3 length equals 15 residues. CDR1 is SGHAT, CDR2 FQNNGV, per germline.

DNA for the CDR3: TGCAGCGTTGAAGCGGACAGAGTCTACAATGAGCAGTTCTTC. Translated, it gives CSVEADRVYNEQFF. The rearrangement links TRBV29-1 to TRBJ2-1, with D perhaps TRBD1 (6 bases). V dropped 1 base and J dropped 3 bases, with 10 bases sitting between them. Per germline, CDR1 SQVTM and CDR2 ANQGSEA. The CDR3 loop spans 14 amino acids.

The rearrangement joins TRBV5-1 to TRBJ2-3; 8 bases line up with TRBD2. V trimming: 2 bases; J trimming: 4 bases; junction bases outside the gene matches: 9. The CDR3 covers 16 residues. Germline V gene lookup returns CDR1 SGHRS and CDR2 YFSETQ. The CDR3 DNA follows: TGCGCCAGCAGCTTCGGGGGGGTGAGGGTCGCAGATACGCAGTATTTT. This gives the protein CASSFGGVRVADTQYF.

As to this clone: Other DNA variants within this sample encode the same CDR3. The V and J genes are TRBV2 and TRBJ1-1; no clear D. The CDR3 contains 13 residues. Germline CDR1 is SNHLY and CDR2 is FYNNEI. The ends were cut back, 7 bases at V and 4 bases at J, with 13 bases in the middle. This CDR3 reads CASTASESTEAFF. The DNA for the CDR3 is TGTGCCAGCACAGCGTCCGAGAGCACTGAAGCTTTCTTT. Complete variable domain (other parts from reference TRBV2 and TRBJ1-1): EPEVTQTPSHQVTQMGQEVILRCVPISNHLYFYWYRQILGQKVEFLVSFYNNEISEKSEIFDDQFSVERPDGSNFTLKIRSTKLEDSAMYFCASTASESTEAFFGQGTRLTVV.